These 26 T cell receptor beta chains were all obtained from the same sample, sequenced in a study of cytomegalovirus exposure and HLA in healthy donors. PCR employed 60 Vbeta and 13 Jbeta primers. Only in-frame clones appear in the TCRdb table, and some are missing; sequencing was by immunoSEQ multiplex PCR. The sample consists of about 200,000 clones, about four fifths of them appearing once. The sequenced sample consisted of PBMCs. The receptors shown here come from a woman aged 18-29 years in good health and CMV-seronegative.

The chain has TRBV11-3 and TRBJ2-1; 9 nucleotides match TRBD2. Germline V gives CDR1 SGHNT, CDR2 YENEEA. The CDR3 is 20 residues long. Trimming at V came to 0 bases and at J to 7 bases, leaving 19 bases not matched to a gene. CDR3 residues: CASSLDLWLAGDLGRNEQFF. For the CDR3, the DNA is TGTGCCAGCAGCTTAGATCTCTGGTTAGCGGGAGACCTTGGGAGGAATGAGCAGTTCTTC.

V and J are TRBV7-8 and TRBJ1-2; D possibly corresponds to TRBD1 (5 bases). The CDR3 has 15 residues. The V gene's germline CDR1 is SGHVS and CDR2 FQNEAQ. Trimming removed 1 base at V and 2 bases at J, with 11 bases between. CDR3 residues: CASSLVRKGNYGYTF. CDR3 bases: TGTGCCAGCAGCTTAGTGAGGAAGGGGAACTATGGCTACACCTTC. Full variable domain (missing parts from reference TRBV7-8 and TRBJ1-2): GAGVSQSPRYKVAKRGQDVALRCDPISGHVSLFWYQQALGQGPEFLTYFQNEAQLDKSGLPSDRFFAERPEGSVSTLKIQRTQQEDSAVYLCASSLVRKGNYGYTFGSGTRLTVV.

This chain connects TRBV27 to TRBJ2-1; 8 bases match TRBD1. Per germline, CDR1 MNHEY and CDR2 SMNVEV (reference sequence). J gave up 0 bases and V 6 bases, and 16 bases lay outside the gene matches. This CDR3 contains 19 residues. CDR3 DNA: TGTGCCAGCAGGCCCAGGGGGCTGGTAATCGAAAGCTCCTACAATGAGCAGTTCTTC. Amino acid sequence: CASRPRGLVIESSYNEQFF.

The chain recombines TRBV4-3 with TRBJ2-3; a weak D match, TRBD2 (5 bases). Germline lookup yields CDR1 LGHNA and CDR2 YSLEER. Trimming took 4 bases from V and 3 from J, leaving 17 bases between them. This CDR3 has 16 amino acids. In DNA form, the CDR3 reads TGCGCCAGCAGCCCCCAACGGGCTAGCAGGACAGATACGCAGTATTTT. Protein: CASSPQRASRTDTQYF.

This clone was recorded a few times. The rearrangement links TRBV5-8 to TRBJ2-3, with 7 bases lining up with TRBD2. The CDR3 runs to 18 residues. Germline V gene sequence: CDR1 SGHTS, CDR2 YDEGEE. The ends lost 2 bases at V and 1 base at J; junction bases unmatched: 13. The chain's CDR3 is CASSFFAGALLRTDTQYF. CDR3 nucleotide sequence: TGTGCCAGCAGCTTTTTCGCGGGAGCTTTACTCCGCACAGATACGCAGTATTTT. The variable domain in full, with the rest retrieved from reference TRBV5-8 and TRBJ2-3, is EAGVTQSPTHLIKTRGQQATLRCSPISGHTSVYWYQQALGLGLQFLLWYDEGEERNRGNFPPRFSGRQFPNYSSELNVNALELEDSALYLCASSFFAGALLRTDTQYFGPGTRLTVL.

The chain has TRBV7-2 and TRBJ2-5; a weak D match, TRBD2 (5 bases). Trimming cost V 6 bases and J 5 bases, with 16 bases left between them. This CDR3 comprises 14 residues. Per germline, CDR1 SGHTA and CDR2 FQGNSA. The CDR3 region is CASSLGVFKETQYF. DNA for the CDR3: TGTGCCAGCAGTCTCGGGGTTTTTAAGGAGACCCAGTACTTC. The entire variable domain, with the rest obtained from reference TRBV7-2 and TRBJ2-5, is as follows: GAGVSQSPSNKVTEKGKDVELRCDPISGHTALYWYRQSLGQGLEFLIYFQGNSAPDKSGLPSDRFSAERTGGSVSTLTIQRTQQEDSAVYLCASSLGVFKETQYFGPGTRLLVL.

V usage is TRBV9 and J usage is TRBJ1-1; TRBD1 aligns across 7 bases. CDR1 and CDR2 from the germline V gene are SGDLS and YYNGEE. With 4 bases clipped from V and 3 bases from J, the junction kept 9 bases outside the gene matches. The CDR3 consists of 15 residues. CDR3 protein: CASSPATGSYTEAFF. CDR3 coding DNA: TGTGCCAGCAGCCCCGCGACAGGGAGCTACACTGAAGCTTTCTTT.

The genes are TRBV4-1 and TRBJ2-7, with D unresolved. The CDR3 loop spans 14 amino acids. The ends were cut back, 0 bases at V and 6 bases at J, with 12 bases in the middle. Looked up from germline, CDR1 is MGHRA and CDR2 is YSYEKL. Here the CDR3 reads CASSQDIWAFEQYF. The CDR3 DNA is TGCGCCAGCAGCCAAGATATTTGGGCTTTCGAGCAGTACTTC.

The CDR3 coding sequence is TGCGCCAGCGGAGGGGGCCTCTCCTACAATGAGCAGTTCTTC. The encoded protein is CASGGGLSYNEQFF. This chain connects TRBV5-1 to TRBJ2-1, with D perhaps TRBD1 (7 bases). V lost 7 bases and J 0 bases, leaving 11 bases between the germline ends. CDR3 size: 14 residues. Germline CDR1 and CDR2: SGHRS and YFSETQ.

The chain combines TRBV7-9 with TRBJ1-4, with D perhaps TRBD1 (5 bases). This CDR3 region has 15 residues. CDR1 and CDR2 from the germline V gene are SEHNR and FQNEAQ (reference sequence). Trimming left V 1 base short and J 7 bases short, with 13 bases between. The CDR3 sequence is CASSLVKQAAEKLFF. In DNA, the CDR3 is TGTGCCAGCAGCTTAGTGAAACAGGCGGCTGAAAAACTGTTTTTT. Supplemented by reference TRBV7-9 and TRBJ1-4, the full variable domain reads DTGVSQNPRHKITKRGQNVTFRCDPISEHNRLYWYRQTLGQGPEFLTYFQNEAQLEKSRLLSDRFSAERPKGSFSTLEIQRTEQGDSAMYLCASSLVKQAAEKLFFGSGTQLSVL.

This chain uses TRBV6-9 with TRBJ2-5, with 7 bases matching TRBD2. The V segment lost 0 bases and the J segment 4 bases; nucleotides outside the gene matches: 26. Germline lookup yields CDR1 MNHGY and CDR2 SVAAGI. CDR3 length: 22 residues. In DNA form, the CDR3 reads TGTGCCAGCAGTTATTCGAGGATGGGTCCCATTAGCGGGCTCTCGGGCGGAGAGACCCAGTACTTC. This codes for CASSYSRMGPISGLSGGETQYF.

This clone was counted a few times. V is TRBV6-5 and J is TRBJ2-1; 7 bases fit TRBD2. The germline V gene has CDR1 MNHEY and CDR2 SVGAGI. J lost 8 bases, V lost 0 bases, and 7 bases had no gene match. This CDR3 comprises 15 residues. CDR3 DNA: TGTGCCAGCAGTTACTCGGCGGGAGCACGCCATGAGCAGTTCTTC. Its translation is CASSYSAGARHEQFF.

V gene TRBV11-3 combines with J gene TRBJ2-7; D might be TRBD2 (5 bases). The CDR3 has 13 residues. Germline lookup yields CDR1 SGHNT and CDR2 YENEEA. V dropped 1 base and J dropped 6 bases, with 10 bases sitting between them. The CDR3 DNA reads as TGTGCCAGCAGCTTAGCCGAGGGTGGCGAGCAGTACGTC. Amino acids: CASSLAEGGEQYV.

This clone was counted a single time. The CDR3 DNA reads TGTGCCAGCAGTACCCCAGGAAAAAACATTCAGTACTTC. As protein: CASSTPGKNIQYF. The rearrangement links TRBV28 to TRBJ2-4; D is ambiguous. V lost 5 bases, J lost 4 bases, and 9 bases lay in between. The CDR3 consists of 13 residues. Germline V gene lookup returns CDR1 MDHEN and CDR2 SYDVKM.

This rearrangement joins TRBV4-3 to TRBJ1-1, with D maybe TRBD1 (6 bases). Trimming took 0 bases from V and 3 from J, leaving 11 bases between them. This CDR3 has 15 amino acids. Germline V CDR1 and CDR2: LGHNA, YSLEER. The chain's CDR3 is CASSQDGGADTEAFF. The CDR3 nucleotides are TGCGCCAGCAGCCAAGACGGGGGGGCGGACACTGAAGCTTTCTTT.

The chain employs TRBV10-3 and TRBJ2-5; D gene unclear. Germline assignment: CDR1 ENHRY and CDR2 SYGVKD. The length of the CDR3 is 12 residues. Trimming shortened V by 10 bases and J by 4 bases, and 13 bases separated the two germline ends. The CDR3 region is CATAHSGETQYF. As DNA, the CDR3 is TGTGCCACCGCCCACTCGGGAGAGACCCAGTACTTC.

V usage is TRBV15 and J usage is TRBJ2-1; 11 bases are a match to TRBD2. Losses at the gene ends were 1 base for V and 6 bases for J; bases not matched to a gene: 8. Germline CDR1 LNHNV, CDR2 YYDKDF (reference sequence). This CDR3 spans 17 amino acids. The CDR3 here is CATSRGGSGRGGNEQFF. The CDR3 bases are TGTGCCACCAGCAGAGGGGGTAGCGGGAGGGGGGGCAATGAGCAGTTCTTC.

The DNA for the CDR3 is TGTGCCAGCAGTGAAGCGGTTGGGACAGAACCCTACGAGCAGTACTTC. Translation: CASSEAVGTEPYEQYF. V and J are TRBV6-1 and TRBJ2-5; 7 bases align to TRBD1. Gene TRBJ2-7 matches the end of the DNA better, so the J call may be wrong. The CDR3 covers 16 residues. In germline, CDR1 is MNHNS, CDR2 SASEGT.

The chain uses TRBV6-5 and TRBJ2-7; 12 bases line up with TRBD2. V was pared by 5 bases and J by 3 bases, with 5 bases of the junction left unmatched. Germline V gene sequence: CDR1 MNHEY, CDR2 SVGAGI. The CDR3 sequence is 15 residues long. The CDR3 here is CASSKTSGSGYEQYV. The DNA of the CDR3 is TGTGCCAGCAGTAAGACTAGCGGGAGTGGCTACGAGCAGTACGTC.

The table lists this clone with a few counts. This chain joins TRBV10-3 and TRBJ1-3; possible D gene TRBD1, 6 bases. The CDR3 spans 17 residues. Germline V gene lookup returns CDR1 ENHRY and CDR2 SYGVKD. Trimming took 1 base from V and 0 from J, leaving 13 bases between them. This CDR3 is CAISEFPTGSSGNTIYF. For the CDR3, the DNA is TGTGCCATCAGTGAGTTTCCCACAGGGAGCTCTGGAAACACCATATATTTT.

This chain links TRBV5-1 with TRBJ2-1; 11 positions match TRBD2. Trimming at V came to 3 bases and at J to 4 bases, leaving 6 bases not matched to a gene. Per the germline V gene, CDR1 is SGHRS and CDR2 is YFSETQ. The CDR3 length is 16 residues. CDR3 DNA: TGCGCCAGCAGCTCAAAGACTAGCGGGGATTACAATGAGCAGTTCTTC. It yields the protein CASSSKTSGDYNEQFF.

The J gene is TRBJ2-7, the V gene TRBV7-9; D possibly corresponds to TRBD1 (5 bases). Per the germline V gene, CDR1 is SEHNR and CDR2 is FQNEAQ (reference sequence). The CDR3 consists of 12 residues. The CDR3: CSSSLGDYEQYV. The CDR3 coding sequence is TGTTCCAGCAGCTTAGGGGACTACGAGCAGTACGTC.

CDR3 sequence reads: CASSPGTGWNYGYTF. CDR3 bases: TGTGCCAGCAGCCCAGGGACAGGGTGGAACTATGGCTACACCTTC. This chain connects TRBV11-2 to TRBJ1-2; 9 positions match TRBD1. Germline lookup yields CDR1 SGHAT and CDR2 FQNNGV. V lost 5 bases, J lost 2 bases, and 6 bases stayed unmatched. The CDR3 is made up of 15 amino acids.

This clone turned up a few times. This chain connects TRBV6-1 to TRBJ1-5, with TRBD1 matching over 8 bases. Germline-derived CDR1 and CDR2 are MNHNS and SASEGT. V was clipped by 5 bases and J by 5 bases; unmatched bases: 5. There are 14 residues in the CDR3. This CDR3 is CASSTTGEHQPQHF. In DNA form, the CDR3 reads TGTGCCAGCAGTACGACAGGGGAGCATCAGCCCCAGCATTTT.

This chain links TRBV11-3 with TRBJ1-4; 7 bases match TRBD1. Looked up from germline, CDR1 is SGHNT and CDR2 is YENEEA. J lost 0 bases, V lost 4 bases, and 14 bases had no gene match. There are 19 residues in the CDR3. The CDR3 loop is CASSSIPLGQTSTNEKLFF. For the CDR3, the DNA is TGTGCCAGCAGCTCCATTCCCCTGGGACAGACATCAACTAATGAAAAACTGTTTTTT.

The chain recombines TRBV19 with TRBJ2-2; maybe TRBD1 (8 bases). V lost 5 bases, J lost 3 bases, and 19 bases lay in between. The germline V gene has CDR1 LNHDA and CDR2 SQIVND (reference sequence). The CDR3 is 17 amino acids. The CDR3 loop is CASSPSTGGGYTGELFF. CDR3 DNA sequence: TGTGCCAGTAGTCCCTCAACAGGGGGAGGGTACACCGGGGAGCTGTTTTTT. The full variable domain, rest sourced from reference TRBV19 and TRBJ2-2, is DGGITQSPKYLFRKEGQNVTLSCEQNLNHDAMYWYRQDPGQGLRLIYYSQIVNDFQKGDIAEGYSVSREKKESFPLTVTSAQKNPTAFYLCASSPSTGGGYTGELFFGEGSRLTVL.